Listed here are 19 T cell receptor beta chains from one sample, sequenced in a study of blood T cell repertoires in COVID-19 (TCRdb year 2020). Library creation used the immunoSEQ multiplex PCR assay. TCRdb obtained this table from immuneACCESS and retained in-frame rearrangements with V and J assigned. These tables miss some clones; where compared with another copy, unresolved V genes account for less than half of the shortfall, and the remainder is unexplained. The sample yields some 120,000 clones; around 88% were counted once. The ten largest make up 0.88% of the sample. The sequenced material came from peripheral blood. These TCRs come from a woman aged 50 to 65 with active or convalescent COVID-19.

This clone appeared a few times. The CDR3 spells CASSIGLAEGDEQFF. In DNA form, the CDR3 reads TGTGCCAGTAGTATCGGGCTAGCGGAGGGGGATGAGCAGTTCTTC. The chain recombines TRBV19 with TRBJ2-1; weak D call: TRBD2 (7 bases). With 3 bases removed from V and 8 bases from J, the gap between germline ends came to 17 bases. The CDR3 length is 15 residues. The germline V gene encodes CDR1 LNHDA and CDR2 SQIVND (reference sequence).

The gene calls are TRBV7-9 and TRBJ2-1; 9 bases map to TRBD1. This CDR3 spans 16 amino acids. After removal of 5 bases from V and 8 bases from J, the junction contained 13 bases not matched to a gene. In germline, CDR1 is SEHNR, CDR2 FQNEAQ (reference sequence). CDR3 sequence: CASSPGDRVIRDEQFF. The CDR3 DNA sequence: TGTGCCAGCAGCCCCGGGGACAGGGTAATTAGGGATGAGCAGTTCTTC.

J is TRBJ2-6 and V is TRBV9; the D gene is possibly TRBD2 (6 bases). With 2 bases removed from V and 4 bases from J, the gap between germline ends came to 25 bases. The CDR3 runs to 20 residues. Germline assignment: CDR1 SGDLS and CDR2 YYNGEE. Here the CDR3 reads CASSVPQGGGARRGANVLTF. CDR3 DNA sequence: TGTGCCAGCAGCGTCCCCCAGGGAGGAGGGGCCAGGAGAGGGGCCAACGTCCTGACTTTC.

The chain has TRBV14 and TRBJ2-3, with a possible D match to TRBD1 (6 bases). Trimming stripped 8 bases from V and 5 bases from J, with 14 bases between. Germline CDR1 SGHDN, CDR2 FVKESK. The CDR3 consists of 13 residues. CDR3 protein: CASGNRVQDTQYF. The DNA of the CDR3 is TGTGCCAGCGGGAACAGGGTACAAGATACGCAGTATTTT.

The chain is built from TRBV9 and TRBJ1-2; a weak D match, TRBD1 (5 bases). The CDR3 is 13 amino acids. Germline CDR1 SGDLS, CDR2 YYNGEE. Trimming took off 1 base at V and 7 bases at J, with 11 bases between the two ends. Written as DNA, the CDR3 is TGTGCCAGCAGCGTATCCCGCGGGACTGGCTACACCTTC. It encodes CASSVSRGTGYTF. Using reference TRBV9 and TRBJ1-2 for the parts outside the CDR3, the full variable domain is DSGVTQTPKHLITATGQRVTLRCSPRSGDLSVYWYQQSLDQGLQFLIQYYNGEERAKGNILERFSAQQFPDLHSELNLSSLELGDSALYFCASSVSRGTGYTFGSGTRLTVV.

The chain uses TRBV18 and TRBJ1-1; weak D call: TRBD1 (6 bases). Trimming left V 5 bases short and J 3 bases short, with 13 bases between. Germline V gives CDR1 KGHSH, CDR2 LQKENI. The CDR3 has 14 residues. CDR3 amino acids: CASSSREGDTEAFF. The DNA of the CDR3 is TGTGCCAGCTCAAGTCGGGAGGGGGACACTGAAGCTTTCTTT.

The chain couples TRBV15 to TRBJ2-1, with D unresolved. The ends were cut back, 5 bases at V and 5 bases at J, with 7 bases in the middle. Germline lookup yields CDR1 LNHNV and CDR2 YYDKDF (reference sequence). This CDR3 is 12 amino acids long. CDR3 loop: CATSEPNNEQFF. The CDR3 DNA is TGTGCCACCAGCGAGCCAAACAATGAGCAGTTCTTC.

The V call is TRBV14, the J call TRBJ2-1, with TRBD2 identical over 8 bases. V shed 0 bases, J shed 4 bases, and the junction held 2 bases outside the gene matches. The CDR3 has 15 amino acids. Per germline, CDR1 SGHDN and CDR2 FVKESK. In nucleotides, the CDR3 is TGTGCCAGCAGCCAAGATACTAGCGGATACAATGAGCAGTTCTTC. Amino acid sequence: CASSQDTSGYNEQFF.

The chain employs TRBV30 and TRBJ2-4; tentative D call: TRBD2 (5 bases). CDR3 size: 14 residues. Per the germline V gene, CDR1 is GTSNPN and CDR2 is SVGIG (reference sequence). V lost 5 bases, J lost 2 bases, and 13 bases lay in between. The CDR3 is CAWGQRGTKNIQYF. The CDR3 DNA reads as TGTGCCTGGGGCCAAAGAGGGACCAAAAACATTCAGTACTTC.

This clone has just one count. The J gene is TRBJ2-3, the V gene TRBV7-3; D unclear. This CDR3 region has 14 residues. Per germline, CDR1 SGHTA and CDR2 FQGTGA. Trimming took 5 bases from V and 2 from J, leaving 11 bases between them. The CDR3 bases are TGTGCCAGCAGCGCCGCCTTGGCCACAGATACGCAGTATTTT. The encoded protein is CASSAALATDTQYF.

V usage is TRBV7-2 and J usage is TRBJ2-7; 8 bases are shared with TRBD1. Per germline, CDR1 SGHTA and CDR2 FQGNSA. V lost 4 bases to trimming and J lost 3 bases; unmatched junction nucleotides: 5. The CDR3 sequence is 14 residues long. CDR3 sequence: CASSYDRGIYEQYF. As DNA, the CDR3 is TGTGCCAGCAGCTATGACAGGGGAATCTACGAGCAGTACTTC. Variable domain in full (rest from reference TRBV7-2 and TRBJ2-7): GAGVSQSPSNKVTEKGKDVELRCDPISGHTALYWYRQSLGQGLEFLIYFQGNSAPDKSGLPSDRFSAERTGGSVSTLTIQRTQQEDSAVYLCASSYDRGIYEQYFGPGTRLTVT.

The chain employs TRBV6-2 or TRBV6-3 and TRBJ2-5, with D possibly matching TRBD2 (5 bases). Trimming left V 4 bases short and J 7 bases short, with 13 bases between. The CDR3 consists of 13 residues. The germline V gene has CDR1 MNHEY and CDR2 SVGEGT. The DNA of the CDR3 is TGTGCCAGCAGTTTAAACCGCCGGGGGACCCAGTACTTC. The encoded protein is CASSLNRRGTQYF.

The chain is built from TRBV27 and TRBJ1-6, with D possibly matching TRBD1 (6 bases). Trimming removed 6 bases at V and 6 bases at J, with 18 bases between. CDR1 and CDR2 from the germline V gene are MNHEY and SMNVEV (reference sequence). The CDR3 runs to 16 residues. Here the CDR3 reads CASSITGRGGNSPLHF. The DNA for the CDR3 is TGTGCCAGCAGCATAACAGGGCGAGGGGGTAATTCACCCCTCCACTTT.

The chain employs TRBV9 and TRBJ1-1, with 7 bases lining up with TRBD1. V lost 4 bases, J lost 2 bases, and 5 bases stayed unmatched. Looked up from germline, CDR1 is SGDLS and CDR2 is YYNGEE. The CDR3 covers 14 residues. The DNA of the CDR3 is TGTGCCAGCAGCCTACAGGGGACTAACACTGAAGCTTTCTTT. Its protein is CASSLQGTNTEAFF. Based on the CDR3 plus reference TRBV9 and TRBJ1-1, the full variable domain is DSGVTQTPKHLITATGQRVTLRCSPRSGDLSVYWYQQSLDQGLQFLIQYYNGEERAKGNILERFSAQQFPDLHSELNLSSLELGDSALYFCASSLQGTNTEAFFGQGTRLTVV.

The chain recombines TRBV5-1 with TRBJ2-1; D gene ambiguous. Germline lookup yields CDR1 SGHRS and CDR2 YFSETQ. This CDR3 has 11 amino acids. Trimming removed 2 bases at V and 9 bases at J, with 6 bases between. The DNA of the CDR3 is TGCGCCAGCAGCTTAGAACTTGAGCAGTTCTTC. Its protein product is CASSLELEQFF.

This sequence joins TRBV24-1 and TRBJ1-2; 9 bases match TRBD1. The germline CDR1 and CDR2 sequences are KGHDR and SFDVKD. CDR3 size: 14 residues. The junction had 5 bases not matched to a gene; V was cut back by 3 bases and J by 7 bases. This chain's CDR3 is CATSDDRGSGGYTF. Here the CDR3 DNA reads TGTGCCACCAGTGATGACAGGGGGAGTGGTGGCTACACCTTC.

Turning to this clone: Other DNA sequences from this sample encode an identical CDR3 as well. The V gene is TRBV9, the J gene TRBJ2-3; D not resolved. This CDR3 is built from 12 residues. CDR1 SGDLS and CDR2 YYNGEE come from the germline V gene. Trimming left V 0 bases short and J 3 bases short, with 2 bases between. CDR3 loop: CASSVATDTQYF. In DNA, the CDR3 is TGTGCCAGCAGCGTAGCAACAGATACGCAGTATTTT.

The V gene is TRBV5-1, the J gene TRBJ2-2; 7 bases are a match to TRBD1. The CDR3 totals 15 residues. The J segment lost 5 bases and the V segment lost 3 bases, leaving 7 bases of the junction unmatched. Germline assignment: CDR1 SGHRS and CDR2 YFSETQ. CDR3 region: CASSYPRGLTGELFF. The DNA of the CDR3 is TGCGCCAGCAGCTACCCCAGGGGGTTGACCGGGGAGCTGTTTTTT.

This chain connects TRBV9 to TRBJ2-5; 8 bases are a match to TRBD1. V shed 0 bases and J 2 bases; nucleotides not matched to a gene: 6. Per the germline V gene, CDR1 is SGDLS and CDR2 is YYNGEE. This CDR3 has 16 residues. The CDR3 DNA follows: TGTGCCAGCAGCGTAGAGGACAGGGTCGCACAAGAGACCCAGTACTTC. Its translation is CASSVEDRVAQETQYF.